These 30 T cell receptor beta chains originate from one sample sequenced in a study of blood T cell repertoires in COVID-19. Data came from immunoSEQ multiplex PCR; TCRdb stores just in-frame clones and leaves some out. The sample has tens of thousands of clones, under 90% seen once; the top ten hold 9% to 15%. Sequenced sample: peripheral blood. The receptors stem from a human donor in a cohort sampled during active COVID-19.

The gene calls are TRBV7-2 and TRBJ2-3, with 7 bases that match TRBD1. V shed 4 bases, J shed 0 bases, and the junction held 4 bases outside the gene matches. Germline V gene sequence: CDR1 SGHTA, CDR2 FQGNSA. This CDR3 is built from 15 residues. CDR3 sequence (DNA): TGTGCCAGCAGCTACACAGGGGTTAGCACAGATACGCAGTATTTT. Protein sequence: CASSYTGVSTDTQYF.

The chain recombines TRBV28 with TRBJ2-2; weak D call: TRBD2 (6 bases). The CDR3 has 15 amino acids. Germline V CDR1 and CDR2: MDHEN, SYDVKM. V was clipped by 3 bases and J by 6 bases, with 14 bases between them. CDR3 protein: CASSFGQGGAGELFF. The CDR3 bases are TGTGCCAGCAGTTTTGGTCAGGGAGGAGCCGGGGAGCTGTTTTTT.

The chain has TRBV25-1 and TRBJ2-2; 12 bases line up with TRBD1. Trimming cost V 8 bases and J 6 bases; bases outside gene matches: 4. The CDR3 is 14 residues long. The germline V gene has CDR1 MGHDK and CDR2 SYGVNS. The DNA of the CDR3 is TGTGCCAGCCAGGGGACAGGGGGCCCCGGGGAGCTGTTTTTT. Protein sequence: CASQGTGGPGELFF.

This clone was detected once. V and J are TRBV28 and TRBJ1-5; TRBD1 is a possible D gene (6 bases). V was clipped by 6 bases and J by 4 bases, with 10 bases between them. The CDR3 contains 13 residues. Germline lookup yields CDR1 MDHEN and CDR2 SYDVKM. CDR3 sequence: CASSPGANQPQHF. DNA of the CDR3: TGTGCCAGCAGCCCAGGGGCGAATCAGCCCCAGCATTTT.

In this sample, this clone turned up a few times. Here the CDR3 DNA reads TGTGCCAGCAGCCCCGCATCGGTCTACGAGCAGTACTTC. Encoded protein: CASSPASVYEQYF. V usage is TRBV7-9 and J usage is TRBJ2-7, with unresolved D. The V and J ends lost 5 bases and 3 bases respectively, with 11 bases between them. Germline V gene lookup returns CDR1 SEHNR and CDR2 FQNEAQ (reference sequence). This CDR3 is built from 13 residues.

The CDR3 DNA reads as TGCAGTGCTAGATCGGTCGAGCAGTACTTC. Its protein is CSARSVEQYF. This rearrangement joins TRBV20-1 to TRBJ2-7; unclear D gene. The CDR3 extends over 10 amino acids. From germline, CDR1 is DFQATT and CDR2 SNEGSKA (reference sequence). The V end was cut by 2 bases, the J end by 6 bases, with 5 bases between.

CDR3: CASSRGLTDTQYF. The CDR3 DNA is TGTGCCAGTAGTAGGGGCCTCACAGATACGCAGTATTTT. The chain is built from TRBV19 and TRBJ2-3; a possible D gene is TRBD1 (5 bases). Germline assignment: CDR1 LNHDA and CDR2 SQIVND (reference sequence). CDR3 length: 13 residues. The V gene lost 4 bases and the J gene lost 2 bases, with 7 bases spanning the gap.

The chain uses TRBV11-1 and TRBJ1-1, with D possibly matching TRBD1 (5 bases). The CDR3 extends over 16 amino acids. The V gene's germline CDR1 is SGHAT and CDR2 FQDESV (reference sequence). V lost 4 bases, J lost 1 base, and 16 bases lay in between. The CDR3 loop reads CASSSARGLQNTEAFF. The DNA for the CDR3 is TGTGCCAGCAGCTCCGCTAGGGGACTGCAGAACACTGAAGCTTTCTTT.

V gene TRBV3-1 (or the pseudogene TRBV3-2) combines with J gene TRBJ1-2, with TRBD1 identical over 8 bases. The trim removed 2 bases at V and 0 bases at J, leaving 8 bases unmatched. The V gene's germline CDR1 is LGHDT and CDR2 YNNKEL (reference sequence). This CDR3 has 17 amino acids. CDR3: CASSQNSQGVSNYGYTF. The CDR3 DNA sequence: TGTGCCAGCAGCCAAAACTCACAGGGGGTTTCTAACTATGGCTACACCTTC.

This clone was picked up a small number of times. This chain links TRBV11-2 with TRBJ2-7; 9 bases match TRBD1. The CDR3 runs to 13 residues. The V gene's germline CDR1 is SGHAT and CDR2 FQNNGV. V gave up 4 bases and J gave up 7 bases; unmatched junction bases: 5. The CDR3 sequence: CASSWGTGQEQYF. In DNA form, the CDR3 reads TGTGCCAGCAGCTGGGGGACAGGGCAAGAGCAGTACTTC.

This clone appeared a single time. CDR3 coding DNA: TGCGCCAGCAGCCAAGAGATCGCGGGAACTTACGAGCAGTACTTC. Translating gives CASSQEIAGTYEQYF. This chain uses TRBV4-3 with TRBJ2-7; maybe TRBD2 (6 bases). This CDR3 has 15 amino acids. In germline, CDR1 is LGHNA, CDR2 YSLEER. V was trimmed by 0 bases and J by 4 bases, leaving 13 bases between them.

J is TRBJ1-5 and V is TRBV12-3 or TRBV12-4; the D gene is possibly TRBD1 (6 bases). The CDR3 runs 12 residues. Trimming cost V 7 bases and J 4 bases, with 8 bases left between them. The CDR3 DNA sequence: TGTGCCAGCACTAGGGGGAATCAGCCCCAGCATTTT. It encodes CASTRGNQPQHF.

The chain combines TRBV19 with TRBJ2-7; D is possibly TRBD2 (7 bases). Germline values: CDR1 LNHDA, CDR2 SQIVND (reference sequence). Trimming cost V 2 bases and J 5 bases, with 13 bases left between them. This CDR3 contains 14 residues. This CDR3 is CASSITGRVNEQYF. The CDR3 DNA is TGTGCCAGTAGTATAACAGGGAGGGTCAACGAGCAGTACTTC.

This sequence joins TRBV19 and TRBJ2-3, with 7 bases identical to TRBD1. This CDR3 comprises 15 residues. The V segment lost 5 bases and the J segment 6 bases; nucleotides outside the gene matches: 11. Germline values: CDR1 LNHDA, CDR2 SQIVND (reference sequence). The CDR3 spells CASSSQGQVYDTQYF. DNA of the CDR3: TGTGCCAGTAGTTCTCAAGGACAGGTTTACGATACGCAGTATTTT. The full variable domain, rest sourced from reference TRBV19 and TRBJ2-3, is DGGITQSPKYLFRKEGQNVTLSCEQNLNHDAMYWYRQDPGQGLRLIYYSQIVNDFQKGDIAEGYSVSREKKESFPLTVTSAQKNPTAFYLCASSSQGQVYDTQYFGPGTRLTVL.

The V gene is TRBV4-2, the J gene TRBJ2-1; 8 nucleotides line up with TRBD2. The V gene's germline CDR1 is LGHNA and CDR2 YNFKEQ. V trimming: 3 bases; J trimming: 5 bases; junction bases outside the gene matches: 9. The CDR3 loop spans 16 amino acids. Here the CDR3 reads CASSHLLAEGDNEQFF. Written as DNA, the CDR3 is TGTGCCAGCAGCCATTTACTAGCGGAAGGGGACAATGAGCAGTTCTTC.

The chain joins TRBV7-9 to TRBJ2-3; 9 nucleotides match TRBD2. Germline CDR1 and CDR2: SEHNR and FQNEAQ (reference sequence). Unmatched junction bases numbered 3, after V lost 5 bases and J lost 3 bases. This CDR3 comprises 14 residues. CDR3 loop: CASSQSGGTDTQYF. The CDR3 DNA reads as TGTGCCAGCAGCCAAAGCGGGGGGACAGATACGCAGTATTTT. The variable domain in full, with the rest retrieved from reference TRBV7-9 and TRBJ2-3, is DTGVSQNPRHKITKRGQNVTFRCDPISEHNRLYWYRQTLGQGPEFLTYFQNEAQLEKSRLLSDRFSAERPKGSFSTLEIQRTEQGDSAMYLCASSQSGGTDTQYFGPGTRLTVL.

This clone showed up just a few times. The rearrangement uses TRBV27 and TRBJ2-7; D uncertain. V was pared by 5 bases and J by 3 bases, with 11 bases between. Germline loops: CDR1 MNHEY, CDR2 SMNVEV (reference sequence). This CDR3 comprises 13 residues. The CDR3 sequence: CASSPAASYEQYF. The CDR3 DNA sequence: TGTGCCAGCAGTCCTGCGGCTAGCTACGAGCAGTACTTC.

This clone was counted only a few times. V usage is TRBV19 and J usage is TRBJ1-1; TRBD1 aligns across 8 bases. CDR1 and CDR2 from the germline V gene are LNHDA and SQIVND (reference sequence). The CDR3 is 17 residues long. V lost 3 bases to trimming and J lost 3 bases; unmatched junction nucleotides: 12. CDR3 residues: CASSMSQGAKFDTEAFF. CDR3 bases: TGTGCCAGTAGTATGAGTCAGGGGGCGAAGTTTGACACTGAAGCTTTCTTT. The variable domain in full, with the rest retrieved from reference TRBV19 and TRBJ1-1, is DGGITQSPKYLFRKEGQNVTLSCEQNLNHDAMYWYRQDPGQGLRLIYYSQIVNDFQKGDIAEGYSVSREKKESFPLTVTSAQKNPTAFYLCASSMSQGAKFDTEAFFGQGTRLTVV.

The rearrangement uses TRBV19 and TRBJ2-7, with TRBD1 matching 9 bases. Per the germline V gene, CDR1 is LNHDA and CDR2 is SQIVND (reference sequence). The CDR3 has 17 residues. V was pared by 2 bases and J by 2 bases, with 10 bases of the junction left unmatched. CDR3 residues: CASSIIQTGTGTYEQYF. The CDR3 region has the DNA TGTGCCAGTAGTATAATCCAAACCGGGACAGGGACCTACGAGCAGTACTTC. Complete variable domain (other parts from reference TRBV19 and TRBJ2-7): DGGITQSPKYLFRKEGQNVTLSCEQNLNHDAMYWYRQDPGQGLRLIYYSQIVNDFQKGDIAEGYSVSREKKESFPLTVTSAQKNPTAFYLCASSIIQTGTGTYEQYFGPGTRLTVT.

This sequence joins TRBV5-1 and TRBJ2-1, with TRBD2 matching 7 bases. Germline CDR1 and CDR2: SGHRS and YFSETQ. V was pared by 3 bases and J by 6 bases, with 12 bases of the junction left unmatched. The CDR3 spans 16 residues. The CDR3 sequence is CASSWAVGGRANEQFF. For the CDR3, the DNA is TGCGCCAGCAGCTGGGCCGTGGGAGGGAGGGCCAATGAGCAGTTCTTC.

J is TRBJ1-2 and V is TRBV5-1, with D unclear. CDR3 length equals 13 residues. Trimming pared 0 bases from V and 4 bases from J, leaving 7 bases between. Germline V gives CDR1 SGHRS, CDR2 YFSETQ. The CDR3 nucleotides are TGCGCCAGCAGCTTGGACGGGTCCTATGGCTACACCTTC. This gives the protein CASSLDGSYGYTF.

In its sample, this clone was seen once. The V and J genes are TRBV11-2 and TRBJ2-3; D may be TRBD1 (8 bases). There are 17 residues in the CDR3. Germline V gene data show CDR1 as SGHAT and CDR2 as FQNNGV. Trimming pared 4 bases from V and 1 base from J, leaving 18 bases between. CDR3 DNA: TGTGCCAGCAGCTCCTCCCGGACAGGGAGGGGCACAGATACGCAGTATTTT. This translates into CASSSSRTGRGTDTQYF.

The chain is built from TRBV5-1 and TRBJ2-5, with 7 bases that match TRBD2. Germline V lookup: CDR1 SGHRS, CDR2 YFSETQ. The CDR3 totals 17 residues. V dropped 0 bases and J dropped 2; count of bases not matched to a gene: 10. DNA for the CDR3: TGCGCCAGCAGCTTGGGGGCGGGGAGGGGACTTCAAGAGACCCAGTACTTC. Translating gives CASSLGAGRGLQETQYF.

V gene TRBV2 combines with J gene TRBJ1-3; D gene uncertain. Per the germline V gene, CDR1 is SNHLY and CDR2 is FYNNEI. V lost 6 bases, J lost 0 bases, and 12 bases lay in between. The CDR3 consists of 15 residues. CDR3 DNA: TGTGCCAGCAGGGGAGACACCGCCTCTGGAAACACCATATATTTT. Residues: CASRGDTASGNTIYF.

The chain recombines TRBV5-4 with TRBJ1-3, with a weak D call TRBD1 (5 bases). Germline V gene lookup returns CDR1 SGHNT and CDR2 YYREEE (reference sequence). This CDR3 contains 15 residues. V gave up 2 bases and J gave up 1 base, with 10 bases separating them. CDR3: CASSLGRGSGNTIYF. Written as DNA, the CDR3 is TGTGCCAGCAGCTTAGGCCGGGGGTCTGGAAACACCATATATTTT.

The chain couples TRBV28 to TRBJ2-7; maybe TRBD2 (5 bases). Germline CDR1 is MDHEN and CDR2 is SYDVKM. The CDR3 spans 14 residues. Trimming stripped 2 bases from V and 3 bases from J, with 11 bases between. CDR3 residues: CASSLRGFNYEQYF. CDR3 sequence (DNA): TGTGCCAGCAGTTTACGCGGGTTCAACTACGAGCAGTACTTC.

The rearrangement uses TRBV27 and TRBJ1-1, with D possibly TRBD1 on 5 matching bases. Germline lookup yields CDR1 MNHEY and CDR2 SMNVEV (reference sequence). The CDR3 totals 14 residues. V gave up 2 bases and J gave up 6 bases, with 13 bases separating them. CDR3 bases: TGTGCCAGCAGTTTAGGGGCAGGCACCCCTGAAGCTTTCTTT. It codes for CASSLGAGTPEAFF.

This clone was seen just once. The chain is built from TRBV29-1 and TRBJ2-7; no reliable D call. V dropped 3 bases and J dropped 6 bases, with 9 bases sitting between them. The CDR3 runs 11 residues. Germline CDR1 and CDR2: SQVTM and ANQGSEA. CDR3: CSVDTLGEQYF. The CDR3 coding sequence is TGCAGCGTTGACACTCTCGGCGAGCAGTACTTC.

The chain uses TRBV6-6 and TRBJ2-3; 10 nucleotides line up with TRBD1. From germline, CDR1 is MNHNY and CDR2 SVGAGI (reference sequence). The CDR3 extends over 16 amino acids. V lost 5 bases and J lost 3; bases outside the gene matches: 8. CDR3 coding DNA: TGTGCCAGCAGTCTCCCCCGGGACAGGGGTACAGATACGCAGTATTTT. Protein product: CASSLPRDRGTDTQYF.

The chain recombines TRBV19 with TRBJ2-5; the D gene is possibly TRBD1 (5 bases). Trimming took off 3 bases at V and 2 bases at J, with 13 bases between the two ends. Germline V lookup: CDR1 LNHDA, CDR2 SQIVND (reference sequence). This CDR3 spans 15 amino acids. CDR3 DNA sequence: TGTGCCAGTAGTATTGGCAGGGATAGTCAAGAGACCCAGTACTTC. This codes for CASSIGRDSQETQYF.